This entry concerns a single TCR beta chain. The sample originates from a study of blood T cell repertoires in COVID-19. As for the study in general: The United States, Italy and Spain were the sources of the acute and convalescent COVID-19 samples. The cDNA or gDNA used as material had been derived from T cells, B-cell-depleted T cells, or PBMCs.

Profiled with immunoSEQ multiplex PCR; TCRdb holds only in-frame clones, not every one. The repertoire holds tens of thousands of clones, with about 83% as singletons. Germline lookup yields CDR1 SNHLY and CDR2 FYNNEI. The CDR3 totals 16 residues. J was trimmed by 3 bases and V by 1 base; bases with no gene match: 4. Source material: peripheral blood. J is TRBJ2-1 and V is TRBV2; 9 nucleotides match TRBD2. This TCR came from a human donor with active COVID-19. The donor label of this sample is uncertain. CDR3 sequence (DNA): TGTGCCAGCAGTGAAGAATGGACTAGCGTCTACAATGAGCAGTTCTTC. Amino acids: CASSEEWTSVYNEQFF.